This T cell receptor (beta chain) was retrieved from a study of blood T cell repertoires in COVID-19. Under the authors' procedure: Amplifying reference gene primers gave estimates of nucleated cell counts. The data were produced by immunoSEQ multiplex PCR, yet TCRdb's version contains in-frame clones alone and is incomplete. V and J calls and clone size are given by that table; D and trimming were obtained from the DNA. The data show under 35,000 clones, roughly nine tenths seen once. This CDR3 has 17 residues. Trimming removed 3 bases from V and 0 bases from J, with 16 bases in between. Germline V gene lookup returns CDR1 LGHDT and CDR2 YNNKEL (reference sequence). This clone appeared a single time.

V is TRBV3-1 (or the pseudogene TRBV3-2) and J is TRBJ2-3; maybe TRBD1 (6 bases). Sequencing was performed on peripheral blood. The clonotype was recovered from a human donor in a cohort sampled during active COVID-19. CDR3 in DNA: TGTGCCAGCAGCCACCTTCACAGGGTCGGTAGCACAGATACGCAGTATTTT. Translated, it gives CASSHLHRVGSTDTQYF.